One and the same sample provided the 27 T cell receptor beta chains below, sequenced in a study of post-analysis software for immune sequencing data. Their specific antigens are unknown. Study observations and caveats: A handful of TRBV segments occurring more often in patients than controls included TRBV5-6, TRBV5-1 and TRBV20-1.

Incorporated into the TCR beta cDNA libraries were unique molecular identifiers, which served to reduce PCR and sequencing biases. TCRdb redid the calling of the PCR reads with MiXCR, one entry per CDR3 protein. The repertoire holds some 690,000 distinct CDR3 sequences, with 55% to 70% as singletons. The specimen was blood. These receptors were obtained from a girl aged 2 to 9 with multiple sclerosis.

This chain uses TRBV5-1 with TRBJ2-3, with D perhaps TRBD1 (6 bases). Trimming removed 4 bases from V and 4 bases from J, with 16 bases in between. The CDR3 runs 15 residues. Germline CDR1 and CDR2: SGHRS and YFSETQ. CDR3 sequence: CASSPGTPTPDTQYF. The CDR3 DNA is TGCGCCAGCAGCCCCGGGACACCTACCCCAGATACGCAGTATTTT. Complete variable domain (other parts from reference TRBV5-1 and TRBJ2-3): KAGVTQTPRYLIKTRGQQVTLSCSPISGHRSVSWYQQTPGQGLQFLFEYFSETQRNKGNFPGRFSGRQFSNSRSEMNVSTLELGDSALYLCASSPGTPTPDTQYFGPGTRLTVL.

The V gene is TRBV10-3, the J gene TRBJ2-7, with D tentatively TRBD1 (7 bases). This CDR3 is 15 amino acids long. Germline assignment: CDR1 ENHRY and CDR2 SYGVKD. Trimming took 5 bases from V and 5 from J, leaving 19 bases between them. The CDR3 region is CAISPIDRDFNEQYF. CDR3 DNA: TGTGCCATCAGTCCTATAGACAGGGACTTTAACGAGCAGTACTTC.

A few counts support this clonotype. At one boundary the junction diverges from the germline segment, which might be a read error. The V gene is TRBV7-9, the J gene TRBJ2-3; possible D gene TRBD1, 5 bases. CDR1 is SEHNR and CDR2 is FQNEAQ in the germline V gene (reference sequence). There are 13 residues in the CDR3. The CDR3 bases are TGTGCCAGCAGCCCCCAGGGCACGGATACGCAGTATTTT. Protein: CASSPQGTDTQYF.

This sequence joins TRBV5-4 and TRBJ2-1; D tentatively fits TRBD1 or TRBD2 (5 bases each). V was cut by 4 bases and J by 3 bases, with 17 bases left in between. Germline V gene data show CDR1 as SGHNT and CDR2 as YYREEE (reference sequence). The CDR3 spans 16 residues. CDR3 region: CASSVGVREFYNEQFF. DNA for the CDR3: TGTGCCAGCAGCGTTGGGGTCAGGGAGTTCTACAATGAGCAGTTCTTC.

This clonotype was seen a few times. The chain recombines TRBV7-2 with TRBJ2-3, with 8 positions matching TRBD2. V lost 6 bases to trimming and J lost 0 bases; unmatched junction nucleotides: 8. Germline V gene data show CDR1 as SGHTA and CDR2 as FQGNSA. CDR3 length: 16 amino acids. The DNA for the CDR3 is TGTGCCAGCAGTACATTAGCGGGGCCTAGCACAGATACGCAGTATTTT. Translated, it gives CASSTLAGPSTDTQYF. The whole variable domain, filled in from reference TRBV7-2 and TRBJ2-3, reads GAGVSQSPSNKVTEKGKDVELRCDPISGHTALYWYRQSLGQGLEFLIYFQGNSAPDKSGLPSDRFSAERTGGSVSTLTIQRTQQEDSAVYLCASSTLAGPSTDTQYFGPGTRLTVL.

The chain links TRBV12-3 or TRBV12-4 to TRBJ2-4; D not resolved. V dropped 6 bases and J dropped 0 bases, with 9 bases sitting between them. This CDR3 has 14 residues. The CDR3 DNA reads TGTGCCAGCAGCCCGAACTTAGCCAAAAACATTCAGTACTTC. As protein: CASSPNLAKNIQYF.

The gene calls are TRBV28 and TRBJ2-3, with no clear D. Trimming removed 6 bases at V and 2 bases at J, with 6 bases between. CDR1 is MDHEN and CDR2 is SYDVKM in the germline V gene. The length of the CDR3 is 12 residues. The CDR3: CASRETTDTQYF. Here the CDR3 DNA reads TGTGCCAGCAGAGAGACCACAGATACGCAGTATTTT.

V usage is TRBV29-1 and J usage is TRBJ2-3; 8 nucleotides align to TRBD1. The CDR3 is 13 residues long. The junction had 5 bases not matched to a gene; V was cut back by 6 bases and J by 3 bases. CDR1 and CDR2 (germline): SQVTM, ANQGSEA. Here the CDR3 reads CSVMDRETDTQYF. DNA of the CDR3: TGCAGCGTAATGGACAGGGAAACAGATACGCAGTATTTT.

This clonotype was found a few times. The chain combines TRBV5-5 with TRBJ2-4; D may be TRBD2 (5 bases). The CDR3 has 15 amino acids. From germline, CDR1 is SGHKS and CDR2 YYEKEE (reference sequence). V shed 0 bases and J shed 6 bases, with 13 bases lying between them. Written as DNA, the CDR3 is TGTGCCAGCAGCTTGGATGTCGGTGCGGGAAACATTCAGTACTTC. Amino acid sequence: CASSLDVGAGNIQYF.

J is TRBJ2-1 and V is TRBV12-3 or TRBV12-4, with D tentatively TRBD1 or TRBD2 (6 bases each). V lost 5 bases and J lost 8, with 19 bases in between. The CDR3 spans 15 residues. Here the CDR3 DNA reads TGTGCCAGCAGTGGGAGGAGGACAGACTTTGATGAGCAGTTCTTC. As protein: CASSGRRTDFDEQFF.

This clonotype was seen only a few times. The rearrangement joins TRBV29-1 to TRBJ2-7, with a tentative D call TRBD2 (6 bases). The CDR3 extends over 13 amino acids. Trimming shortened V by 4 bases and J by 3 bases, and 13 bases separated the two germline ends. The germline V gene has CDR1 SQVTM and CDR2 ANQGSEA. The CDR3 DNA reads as TGCAGCGTTGTTTGGCGGGATGTCTACGAGCAGTACTTC. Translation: CSVVWRDVYEQYF.

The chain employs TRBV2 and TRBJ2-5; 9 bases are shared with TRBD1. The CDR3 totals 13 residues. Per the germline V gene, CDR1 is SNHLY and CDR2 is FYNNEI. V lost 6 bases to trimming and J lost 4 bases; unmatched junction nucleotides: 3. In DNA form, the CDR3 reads TGTGCCAGCAGGTGGACAGGGGTAGAGACCCAGTACTTC. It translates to CASRWTGVETQYF.

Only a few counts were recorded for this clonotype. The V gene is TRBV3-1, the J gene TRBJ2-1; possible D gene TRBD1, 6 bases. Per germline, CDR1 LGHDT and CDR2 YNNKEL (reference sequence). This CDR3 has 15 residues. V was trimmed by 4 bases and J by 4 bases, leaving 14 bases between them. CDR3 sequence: CASSPLGTSYNEQFF. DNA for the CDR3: TGTGCCAGCAGCCCCCTGGGGACATCTTACAATGAGCAGTTCTTC.

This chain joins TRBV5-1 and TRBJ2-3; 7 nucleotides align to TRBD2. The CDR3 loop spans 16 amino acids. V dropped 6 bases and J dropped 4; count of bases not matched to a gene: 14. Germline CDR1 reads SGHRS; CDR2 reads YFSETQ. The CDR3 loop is CASTELGEGPSDTQYF. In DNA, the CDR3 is TGCGCCAGCACCGAGCTCGGGGAGGGCCCTTCAGATACGCAGTATTTT.

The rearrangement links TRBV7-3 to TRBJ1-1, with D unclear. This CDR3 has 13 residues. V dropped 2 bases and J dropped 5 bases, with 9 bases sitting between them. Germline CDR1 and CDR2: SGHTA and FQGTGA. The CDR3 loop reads CASSLGVETEAFF. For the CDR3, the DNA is TGTGCCAGCAGCTTAGGGGTGGAGACTGAAGCTTTCTTT.

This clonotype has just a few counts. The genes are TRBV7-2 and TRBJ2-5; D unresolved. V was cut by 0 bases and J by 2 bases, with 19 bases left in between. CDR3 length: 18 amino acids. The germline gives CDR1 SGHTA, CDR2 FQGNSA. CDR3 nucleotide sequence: TGTGCCAGCAGCTTAGCGGGCTTTGGTACAGATGGACAAGAGACCCAGTACTTC. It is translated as CASSLAGFGTDGQETQYF.

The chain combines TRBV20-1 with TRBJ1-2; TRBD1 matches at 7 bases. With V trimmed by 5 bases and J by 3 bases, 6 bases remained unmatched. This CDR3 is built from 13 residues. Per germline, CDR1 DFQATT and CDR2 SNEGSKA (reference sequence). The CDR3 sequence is CSAYDRDDYGYTF. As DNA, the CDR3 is TGCAGTGCTTACGACAGGGACGACTATGGCTACACCTTC.

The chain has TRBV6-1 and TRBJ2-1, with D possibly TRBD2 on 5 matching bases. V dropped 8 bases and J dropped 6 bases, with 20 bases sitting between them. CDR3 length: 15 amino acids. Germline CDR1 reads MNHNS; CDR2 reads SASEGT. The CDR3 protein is CASGWTRGSGNEQFF. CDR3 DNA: TGTGCCAGCGGTTGGACCAGAGGGTCGGGCAATGAGCAGTTCTTC.

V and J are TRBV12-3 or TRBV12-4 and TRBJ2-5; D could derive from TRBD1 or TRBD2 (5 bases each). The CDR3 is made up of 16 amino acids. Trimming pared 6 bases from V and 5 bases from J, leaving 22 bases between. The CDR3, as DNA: TGTGCCAGCAGACGCCTCACCGGGGCCCCCGGGGAGACCCAGTACTTC. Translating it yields CASRRLTGAPGETQYF.

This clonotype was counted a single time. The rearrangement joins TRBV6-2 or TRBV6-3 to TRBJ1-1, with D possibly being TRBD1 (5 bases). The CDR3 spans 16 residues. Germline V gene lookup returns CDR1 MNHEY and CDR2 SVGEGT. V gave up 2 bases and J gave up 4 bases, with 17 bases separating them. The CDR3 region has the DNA TGTGCCAGCAGTTACAGGCCAGGGCGGGGTGGCACTGAAGCTTTCTTT. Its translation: CASSYRPGRGGTEAFF.

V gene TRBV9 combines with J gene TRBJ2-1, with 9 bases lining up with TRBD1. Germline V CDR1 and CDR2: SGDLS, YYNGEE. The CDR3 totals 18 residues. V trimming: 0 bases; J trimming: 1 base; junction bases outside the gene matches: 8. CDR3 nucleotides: TGTGCCAGCAGCGTAGGCGTGGGGGGACAGGGATCCTACAATGAGCAGTTCTTC. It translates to CASSVGVGGQGSYNEQFF.

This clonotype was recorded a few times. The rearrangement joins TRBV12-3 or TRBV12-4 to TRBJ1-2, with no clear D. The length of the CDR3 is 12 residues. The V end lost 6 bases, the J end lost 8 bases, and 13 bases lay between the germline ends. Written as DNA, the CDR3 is TGTGCCAGCAGCGGACGACGCGGAGGCTACACCTTC. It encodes CASSGRRGGYTF.

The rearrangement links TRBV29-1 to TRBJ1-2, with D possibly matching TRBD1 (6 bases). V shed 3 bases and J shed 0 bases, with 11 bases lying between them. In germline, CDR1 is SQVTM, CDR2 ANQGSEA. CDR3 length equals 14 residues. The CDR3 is CSVDRDTSNYGYTF. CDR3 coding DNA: TGCAGCGTTGACAGGGACACCTCTAACTATGGCTACACCTTC.

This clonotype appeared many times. The DNA of the CDR3 is TGTGCCAGCAGTTTGACAGGGGAGCAGTTCTTC. It translates to CASSLTGEQFF. The V gene is TRBV12-3 or TRBV12-4, the J gene TRBJ2-1; 7 nucleotides line up with TRBD1. The CDR3 sequence is 11 residues long. The V segment lost 3 bases and the J segment 10 bases; nucleotides outside the gene matches: 0.

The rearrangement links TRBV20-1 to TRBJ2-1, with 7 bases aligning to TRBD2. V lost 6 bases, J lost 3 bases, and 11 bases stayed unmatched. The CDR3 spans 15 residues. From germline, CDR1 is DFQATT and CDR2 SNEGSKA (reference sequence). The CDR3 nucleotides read TGCAGTGCGGCCCCTCAGGCGGGGGTCTACAATGAGCAGTTCTTC. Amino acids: CSAAPQAGVYNEQFF.

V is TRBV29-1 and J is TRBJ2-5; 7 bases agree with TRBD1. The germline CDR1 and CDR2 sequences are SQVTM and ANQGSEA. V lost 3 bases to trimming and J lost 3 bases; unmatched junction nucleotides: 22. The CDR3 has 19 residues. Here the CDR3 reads CSVDLRIRKTGAKKETQYF. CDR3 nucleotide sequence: TGCAGCGTTGACCTCCGAATTCGAAAAACAGGGGCTAAAAAAGAGACCCAGTACTTC.

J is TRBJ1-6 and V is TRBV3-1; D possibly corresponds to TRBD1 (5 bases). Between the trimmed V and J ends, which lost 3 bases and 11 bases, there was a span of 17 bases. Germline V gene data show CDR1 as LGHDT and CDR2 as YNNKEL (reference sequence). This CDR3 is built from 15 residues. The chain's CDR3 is CASSQQSGGGAPLHF. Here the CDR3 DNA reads TGTGCCAGCAGCCAGCAATCGGGGGGTGGTGCACCCCTCCACTTT.